The rows below give T cell receptor beta chains drawn from one sample of a study of CD8 T cells in Susac syndrome. TCRdb re-called the immunoSEQ multiplex PCR reads through MiXCR, storing one row per CDR3 protein. The data contain 150,000 to 160,000 distinct CDR3 sequences, roughly 94% of them singletons. Sequencing was carried out using CD8+ T cells from PBMCs. These receptors were taken from a human donor with multiple sclerosis. CDR3s include the opening cysteine and the closing phenylalanine or tryptophan. Each record gives: V gene, D gene, J gene, clone size, CDR3 protein. The D gene is left open where the match is weak. Expanded clones get a size class; other rows say once, few or many, or leave the size out.

TRBV20-1	TRBD1	TRBJ1-2	-	CSARGTAGYTF
TRBV3-1	-	TRBJ1-1	once	CASSLLIQGENTEAFF
TRBV19	TRBD1	TRBJ2-7	-	CASRKTGDRGHEQYF
TRBV27	-	TRBJ1-5	-	CASSLGAGVGNQPQHF
TRBV3-1	-	TRBJ1-1	-	CASSYGARVGDTEAFF
TRBV14	TRBD1	TRBJ2-1	-	CASSIGQGAWNEQFF
TRBV7-9	TRBD1	TRBJ1-2	-	CASSSKRGTGVPPLYGYTF
TRBV29-1	TRBD1	TRBJ2-7	once	CSVEDRGKYEQYF
TRBV20-1	-	TRBJ1-1	-	CSARPSGNTEAFF
TRBV9	-	TRBJ1-5	-	CASSVEGATQPQHF
TRBV7-9	-	TRBJ2-7	-	CASSLVLTAPYEQYF
TRBV27	TRBD1	TRBJ1-1	once	CASTGQGNTEAFF
TRBV2	TRBD1	TRBJ2-2	-	CASRTGTGTGELFF
TRBV7-3	-	TRBJ2-5	-	CASSSLGGGRETQYF